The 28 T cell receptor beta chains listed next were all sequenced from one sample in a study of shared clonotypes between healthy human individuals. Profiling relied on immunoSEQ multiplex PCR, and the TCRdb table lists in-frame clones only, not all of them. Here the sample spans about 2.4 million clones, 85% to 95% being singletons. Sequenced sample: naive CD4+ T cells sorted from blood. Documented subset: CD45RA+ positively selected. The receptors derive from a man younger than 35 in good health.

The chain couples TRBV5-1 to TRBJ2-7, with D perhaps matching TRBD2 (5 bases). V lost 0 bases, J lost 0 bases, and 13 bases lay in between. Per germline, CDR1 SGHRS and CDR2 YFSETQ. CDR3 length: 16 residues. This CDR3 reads CASSLAFDGNSYEQYF. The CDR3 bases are TGCGCCAGCAGCTTGGCCTTCGACGGGAACTCCTACGAGCAGTACTTC.

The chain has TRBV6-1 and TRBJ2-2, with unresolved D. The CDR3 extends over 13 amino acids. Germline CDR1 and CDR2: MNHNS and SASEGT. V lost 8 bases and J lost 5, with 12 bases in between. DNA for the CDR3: TGTGCCAGCGAAAAAGACGAAACCGGGGAGCTGTTTTTT. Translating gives CASEKDETGELFF.

CDR3 DNA: TGTGCCACCCGGACCTTGGGACCGGCCTACGAGCAGTACTTC. Protein product: CATRTLGPAYEQYF. The rearrangement links TRBV10-3 to TRBJ2-7; D may correspond to TRBD1 or TRBD2 (5 bases each). The CDR3 is 14 residues long. V lost 10 bases to trimming and J lost 2 bases, with 18 bases between them. Germline values: CDR1 ENHRY, CDR2 SYGVKD.

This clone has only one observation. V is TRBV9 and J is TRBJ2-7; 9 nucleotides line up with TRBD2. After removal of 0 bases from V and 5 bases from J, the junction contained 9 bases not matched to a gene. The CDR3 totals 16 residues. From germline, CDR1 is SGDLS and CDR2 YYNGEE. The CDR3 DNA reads TGTGCCAGCAGCGTAGGGGGTAGCGGGAGACTGGACGAGCAGTACTTC. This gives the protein CASSVGGSGRLDEQYF.

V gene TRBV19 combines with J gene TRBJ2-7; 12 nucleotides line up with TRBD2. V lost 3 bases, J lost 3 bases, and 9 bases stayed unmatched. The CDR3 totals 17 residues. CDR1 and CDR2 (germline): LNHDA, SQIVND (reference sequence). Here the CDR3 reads CASSILQPGLAGYEQYF. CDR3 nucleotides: TGTGCCAGTAGTATCTTACAACCGGGACTAGCGGGCTACGAGCAGTACTTC.

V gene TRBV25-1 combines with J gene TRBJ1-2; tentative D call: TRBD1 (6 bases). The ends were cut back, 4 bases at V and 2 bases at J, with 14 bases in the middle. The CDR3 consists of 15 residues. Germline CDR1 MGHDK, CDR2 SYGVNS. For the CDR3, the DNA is TGTGCCAGCAGTGCCCAGACAGGTTCAAACTATGGCTACACCTTC. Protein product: CASSAQTGSNYGYTF.

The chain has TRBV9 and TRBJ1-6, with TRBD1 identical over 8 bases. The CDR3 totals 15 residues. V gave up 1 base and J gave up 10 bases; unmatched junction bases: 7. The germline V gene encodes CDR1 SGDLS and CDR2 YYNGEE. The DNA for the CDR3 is TGTGCCAGCAGCGTATCGAACAGGGGGGAATCACCCCTCCACTTT. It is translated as CASSVSNRGESPLHF.

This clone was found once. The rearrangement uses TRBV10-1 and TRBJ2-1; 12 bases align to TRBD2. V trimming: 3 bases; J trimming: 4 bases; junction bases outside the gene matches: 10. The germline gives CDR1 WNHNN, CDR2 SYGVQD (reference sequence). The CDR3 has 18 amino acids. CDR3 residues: CASSDHGLAGGSYNEQFF. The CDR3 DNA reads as TGCGCCAGCAGTGATCATGGTCTAGCGGGAGGGTCATACAATGAGCAGTTCTTC.

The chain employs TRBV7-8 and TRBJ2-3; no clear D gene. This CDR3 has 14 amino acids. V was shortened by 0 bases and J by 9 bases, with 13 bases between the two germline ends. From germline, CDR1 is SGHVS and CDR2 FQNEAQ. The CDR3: CASSLAGPLQTQYF. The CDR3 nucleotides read TGTGCCAGCAGCTTAGCGGGTCCCCTCCAAACGCAGTATTTT.

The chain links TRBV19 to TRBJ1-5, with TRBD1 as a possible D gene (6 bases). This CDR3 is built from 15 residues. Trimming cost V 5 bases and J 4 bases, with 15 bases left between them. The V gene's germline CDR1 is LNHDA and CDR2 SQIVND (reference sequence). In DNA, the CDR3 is TGTGCCAGTAGTCGCGTACAGGGTGAGAATCAGCCCCAGCATTTT. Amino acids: CASSRVQGENQPQHF.

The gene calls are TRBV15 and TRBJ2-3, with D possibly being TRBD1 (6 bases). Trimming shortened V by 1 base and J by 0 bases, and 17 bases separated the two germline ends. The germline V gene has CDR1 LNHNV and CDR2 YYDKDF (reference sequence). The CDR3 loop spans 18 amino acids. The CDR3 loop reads CATSRVRDIASSTDTQYF. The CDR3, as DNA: TGTGCCACCAGCAGAGTAAGGGACATAGCTTCTAGCACAGATACGCAGTATTTT.

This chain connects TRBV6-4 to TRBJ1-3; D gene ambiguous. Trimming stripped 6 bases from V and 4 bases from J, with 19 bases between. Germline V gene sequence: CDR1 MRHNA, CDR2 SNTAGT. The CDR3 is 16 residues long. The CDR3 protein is CASRNQDHWAGNTIYF. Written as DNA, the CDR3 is TGTGCCAGCAGAAATCAAGACCACTGGGCGGGAAACACCATATATTTT.

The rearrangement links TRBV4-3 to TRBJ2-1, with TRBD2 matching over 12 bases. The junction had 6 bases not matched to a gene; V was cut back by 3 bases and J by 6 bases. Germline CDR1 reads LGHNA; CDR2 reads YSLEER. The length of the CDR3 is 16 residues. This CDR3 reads CASSQRGLAGSNEQFF. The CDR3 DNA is TGCGCCAGCAGCCAGAGAGGACTAGCGGGATCCAATGAGCAGTTCTTC.

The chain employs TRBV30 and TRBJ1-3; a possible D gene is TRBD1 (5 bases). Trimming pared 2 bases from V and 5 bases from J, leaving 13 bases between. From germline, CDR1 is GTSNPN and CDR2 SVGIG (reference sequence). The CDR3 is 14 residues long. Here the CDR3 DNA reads TGTGCCTGGAGTAGGGGTAGCGCCCGAAACACCATATATTTT. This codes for CAWSRGSARNTIYF. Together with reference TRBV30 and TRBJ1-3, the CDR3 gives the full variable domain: SQTIHQWPATLVQPVGSPLSLECTVEGTSNPNLYWYRQAAGRGLQLLFYSVGIGQISSEVPQNLSASRPQDRQFILSSKKLLLSDSGFYLCAWSRGSARNTIYFGEGSWLTVV.

Written as DNA, the CDR3 is TGTGCCAGCATAAAGCAGGGGGCGGCCTACAATGAGCAGTTCTTC. Translation: CASIKQGAAYNEQFF. The chain joins TRBV6-1 to TRBJ2-1, with TRBD1 matching over 8 bases. The CDR3 loop spans 15 amino acids. V was pared by 7 bases and J by 2 bases, with 7 bases of the junction left unmatched. Per germline, CDR1 MNHNS and CDR2 SASEGT.

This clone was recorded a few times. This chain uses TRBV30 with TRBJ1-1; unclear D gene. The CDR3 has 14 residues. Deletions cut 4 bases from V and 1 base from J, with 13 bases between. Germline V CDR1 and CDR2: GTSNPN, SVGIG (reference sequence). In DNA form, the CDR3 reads TGTGCCTGGACCGAGGGCAGTTCGAACACTGAAGCTTTCTTT. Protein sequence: CAWTEGSSNTEAFF.

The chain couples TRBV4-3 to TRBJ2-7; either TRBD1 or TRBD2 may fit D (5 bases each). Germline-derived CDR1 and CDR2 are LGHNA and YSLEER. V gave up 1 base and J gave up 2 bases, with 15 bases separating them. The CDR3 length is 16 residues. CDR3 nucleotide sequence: TGCGCCAGCAGCCAAGTGAGGGGCCAAGGGACCTACGAGCAGTACTTC. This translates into CASSQVRGQGTYEQYF.

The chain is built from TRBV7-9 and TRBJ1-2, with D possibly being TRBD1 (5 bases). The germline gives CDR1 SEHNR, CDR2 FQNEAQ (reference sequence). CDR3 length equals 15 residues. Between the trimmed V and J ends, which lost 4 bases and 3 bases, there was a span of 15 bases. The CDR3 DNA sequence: TGTGCCAGCAGCTCTTCCTCCGGGACGTACTATGGCTACACCTTC. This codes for CASSSSSGTYYGYTF.

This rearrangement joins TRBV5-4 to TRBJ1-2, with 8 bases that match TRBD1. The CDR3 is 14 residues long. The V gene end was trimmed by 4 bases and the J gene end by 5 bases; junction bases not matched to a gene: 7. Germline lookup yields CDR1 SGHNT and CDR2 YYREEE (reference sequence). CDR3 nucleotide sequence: TGTGCCAGCAGCCCGGACAGGGTGGGGTATGGCTACACCTTC. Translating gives CASSPDRVGYGYTF.

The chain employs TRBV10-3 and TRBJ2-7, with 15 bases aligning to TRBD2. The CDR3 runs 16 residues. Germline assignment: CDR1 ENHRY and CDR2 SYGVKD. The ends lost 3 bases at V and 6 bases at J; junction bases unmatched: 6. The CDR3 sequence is CAISDPGTSGGFEQYF. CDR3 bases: TGTGCCATCAGTGACCCCGGGACTAGCGGGGGGTTCGAGCAGTACTTC.

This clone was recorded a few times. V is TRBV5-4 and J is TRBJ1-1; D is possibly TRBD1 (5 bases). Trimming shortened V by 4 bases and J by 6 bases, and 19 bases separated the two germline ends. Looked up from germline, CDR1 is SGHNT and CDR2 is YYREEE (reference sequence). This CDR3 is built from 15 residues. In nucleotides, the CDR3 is TGTGCCAGCAGCCCCACCGGGACTTCGGGCGCTGAAGCTTTCTTT. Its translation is CASSPTGTSGAEAFF.

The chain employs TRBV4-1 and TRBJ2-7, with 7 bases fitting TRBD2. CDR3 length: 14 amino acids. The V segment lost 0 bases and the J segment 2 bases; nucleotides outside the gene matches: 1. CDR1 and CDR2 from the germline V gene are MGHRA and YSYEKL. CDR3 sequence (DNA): TGCGCCAGCAGCCAAGATCGGGGGGCCTACGAGCAGTACTTC. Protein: CASSQDRGAYEQYF.

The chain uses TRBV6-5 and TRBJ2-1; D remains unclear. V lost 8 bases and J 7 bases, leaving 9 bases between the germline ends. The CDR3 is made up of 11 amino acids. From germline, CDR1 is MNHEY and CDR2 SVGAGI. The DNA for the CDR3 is TGTGCCAGCGTAGGCCGTAATGAGCAGTTCTTC. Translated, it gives CASVGRNEQFF.

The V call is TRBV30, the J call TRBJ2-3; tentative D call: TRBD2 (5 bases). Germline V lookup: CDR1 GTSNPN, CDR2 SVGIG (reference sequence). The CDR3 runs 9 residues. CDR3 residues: CAAGDTQYF. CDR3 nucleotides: TGTGCGGCGGGAGATACGCAGTATTTT.

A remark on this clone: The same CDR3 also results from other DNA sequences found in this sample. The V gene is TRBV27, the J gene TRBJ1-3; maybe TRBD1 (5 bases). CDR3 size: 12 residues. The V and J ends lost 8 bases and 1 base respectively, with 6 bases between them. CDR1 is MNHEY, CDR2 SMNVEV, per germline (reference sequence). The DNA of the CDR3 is TGTGCCAGCCGGGGGTCTGGAAACACCATATATTTT. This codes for CASRGSGNTIYF.

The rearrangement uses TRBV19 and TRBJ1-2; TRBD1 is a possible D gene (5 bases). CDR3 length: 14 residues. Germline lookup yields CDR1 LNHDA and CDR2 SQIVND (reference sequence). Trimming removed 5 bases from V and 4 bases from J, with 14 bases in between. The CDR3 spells CASSEVSRAYGYTF. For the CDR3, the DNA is TGTGCCAGTAGTGAAGTGTCCAGGGCCTATGGCTACACCTTC.

CDR3 nucleotide sequence: TGTGCCAGCTTACAGGGCGCGGGGATGAACACTGAAGCTTTCTTT. Translated, it gives CASLQGAGMNTEAFF. This chain joins TRBV18 and TRBJ1-1; possibly TRBD1 for D (6 bases). Looked up from germline, CDR1 is KGHSH and CDR2 is LQKENI. The CDR3 contains 15 residues. V lost 7 bases, J lost 0 bases, and 15 bases lay in between.

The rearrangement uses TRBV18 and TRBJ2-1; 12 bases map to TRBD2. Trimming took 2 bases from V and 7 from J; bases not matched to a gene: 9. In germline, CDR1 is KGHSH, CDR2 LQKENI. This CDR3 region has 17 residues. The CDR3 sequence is CASSPLLAGGPQNEQFF. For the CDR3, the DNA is TGTGCCAGCTCACCATTGCTAGCGGGAGGGCCACAGAATGAGCAGTTCTTC.